This T cell receptor beta chain is from a study of blood T cells in healthy people across ages. The study, taken as a whole, reports: Among T cells, TCR beta diversity per million cells dropped roughly linearly as age rose.

For the second PCR, which ran for about 7 to 12 cycles, a sample-barcoded 5' primer and a J-beta primer mix were used. A tag from a template-switch adaptor with 12 random nucleotides marked each cDNA molecule. TCRdb independently ran MiXCR on the 5' RACE reads; one entry per CDR3 protein. This sample has roughly 2 million distinct CDR3 sequences, with 49% found just once. CDR1 is SQVTM and CDR2 is ANQGSEA in the germline V gene. The CDR3 sequence is 12 residues long. V lost 5 bases and J lost 8, with 12 bases in between. On this clonotype itself: Its cognate antigen is unknown.

Healthy Russian Caucasian donors spanned ages about 6 to 100 years. This clonotype was obtained from a woman aged 40 to 50 in good health. Sequencing used blood. The V and J genes are TRBV29-1 and TRBJ1-4; D gene ambiguous. This chain's CDR3 is CSVSGLSEKLFF. The CDR3 nucleotides read TGCAGCGTTTCAGGTTTGAGCGAAAAACTGTTTTTT.